The T cell receptor (beta chain) under discussion was sequenced for a study of vaccination effects on CD4 cells after COVID-19. This clone has just one count. Its antigen is not known. Sequencing in the ViraFEST assay came after antigen-specific CD4+ T cells had been expanded with viral peptide pools, which were used to stimulate PBMC. After around nine days in culture, the CD4+ T cells were isolated. The study found no prior SARS-CoV-2 infection in the vaccine recipients, who tested negative for nucleocapsid antibodies. Libraries were prepared by immunoSEQ multiplex PCR; TCRdb keeps only in-frame clonotypes and omits some of them. The sample carries around 19,000 clones, 65% to 85% recorded once. Germline V lookup: CDR1 SGDLS, CDR2 YYNGEE. The CDR3 has 15 residues. Trimming cost V 4 bases and J 2 bases, with 12 bases left between them.

This clonotype was sampled from a human donor who received a COVID-19 vaccine. The specimen was CD4+ T cells from PBMCs cultured with HCoV-NL63 spike peptides, collected before COVID-19 vaccination. V and J are TRBV9 and TRBJ2-2; unclear D gene. The chain's CDR3 is CASSPRLENTGELFF. The CDR3 coding sequence is TGTGCCAGCAGCCCACGGCTAGAAAACACCGGGGAGCTGTTTTTT.